These 15 T cell receptor beta chains came from one sample sequenced in a study of blood T cell repertoires in COVID-19. Sequencing was performed with immunoSEQ multiplex PCR; in TCRdb, only in-frame clones are kept and a portion is missing. The sample carries hundreds of thousands of clones, around 88% recorded once. Sequencing input: peripheral blood. The receptors were gathered from a woman aged 60-75 years with COVID-19, enrolled during active disease.

The V gene is TRBV6-5, the J gene TRBJ2-3; D is uncertain. The length of the CDR3 is 12 residues. V was cut by 7 bases and J by 5 bases, with 10 bases left in between. Per germline, CDR1 MNHEY and CDR2 SVGAGI. The CDR3 DNA reads TGTGCCAGCACCTTATTCGGAGATACGCAGTATTTT. It translates to CASTLFGDTQYF.

This clone was seen just once. The chain couples TRBV30 to TRBJ1-1; tentative D call: TRBD1 (6 bases). This CDR3 has 15 residues. V gave up 3 bases and J gave up 1 base, with 15 bases separating them. From germline, CDR1 is GTSNPN and CDR2 SVGIG (reference sequence). CDR3 sequence: CAWRLPGHPNTEAFF. The CDR3 DNA sequence: TGTGCCTGGAGGCTCCCGGGACACCCGAACACTGAAGCTTTCTTT.

The genes are TRBV19 and TRBJ2-6; TRBD1 matches 7 bases. The V segment lost 6 bases and the J segment 3 bases; nucleotides outside the gene matches: 11. The CDR3 runs 17 residues. Germline V lookup: CDR1 LNHDA, CDR2 SQIVND (reference sequence). The CDR3 sequence is CASSPFSGTVGANVLTF. Here the CDR3 DNA reads TGTGCCAGTAGCCCCTTCTCCGGGACAGTTGGGGCCAACGTCCTGACTTTC.

A few counts support this clone. The chain carries TRBV11-2 and TRBJ2-7; 9 bases map to TRBD1. This CDR3 spans 14 amino acids. Germline V gene data show CDR1 as SGHAT and CDR2 as FQNNGV. V was pared by 3 bases and J by 8 bases, with 8 bases of the junction left unmatched. The CDR3 coding sequence is TGTGCCAGCAGCTTCGGGACAGGGATCGAGAAGCAGTACTTC. Encoded protein: CASSFGTGIEKQYF. Full variable domain (missing parts from reference TRBV11-2 and TRBJ2-7): EAGVAQSPRYKIIEKRQSVAFWCNPISGHATLYWYQQILGQGPKLLIQFQNNGVVDDSQLPKDRFSAERLKGVDSTLKIQPAKLEDSAVYLCASSFGTGIEKQYFGPGTRLTVT.

The count of this clone is one. The chain joins TRBV7-8 to TRBJ1-2; D remains unclear. V dropped 4 bases and J dropped 4 bases, with 10 bases sitting between them. The CDR3 has 13 residues. Germline values: CDR1 SGHVS, CDR2 FQNEAQ. DNA for the CDR3: TGTGCCAGCAGCTCCCACGGACTCTATGGCTACACCTTC. Amino acids: CASSSHGLYGYTF.

Only one count was recorded for this clone. The chain joins TRBV6-5 to TRBJ2-7, with D uncertain. Germline V gene lookup returns CDR1 MNHEY and CDR2 SVGAGI. The ends were cut back, 2 bases at V and 5 bases at J, with 4 bases in the middle. The CDR3 is made up of 11 amino acids. CDR3 region: CASSYRDEQYF. CDR3 in DNA: TGTGCCAGCAGTTACAGAGACGAGCAGTACTTC.

This sequence joins TRBV6-5 and TRBJ2-5; 9 nucleotides line up with TRBD1. Per the germline V gene, CDR1 is MNHEY and CDR2 is SVGAGI. The CDR3 runs to 16 residues. The junction had 7 bases not matched to a gene; V was cut back by 0 bases and J by 5 bases. CDR3 DNA: TGTGCCAGCAGTTACTCGAGGGGACAGGGTTCCGAGACCCAGTACTTC. This gives the protein CASSYSRGQGSETQYF.

The CDR3 DNA is TGCGCCAGCAGAATAGGTTCGGGGGGAGGCAATGAGCAGTTCTTC. Its protein is CASRIGSGGGNEQFF. The chain couples TRBV4-1 to TRBJ2-1; 7 bases line up with TRBD2. Unmatched junction bases numbered 11, after V lost 6 bases and J lost 6 bases. Germline CDR1 and CDR2: MGHRA and YSYEKL. The CDR3 contains 15 residues.

This clone appeared a single time. The rearrangement joins TRBV5-6 to TRBJ1-2, with a possible D match to TRBD1 (5 bases). Trimming took off 5 bases at V and 7 bases at J, with 18 bases between the two ends. The CDR3 is made up of 14 amino acids. CDR1 SGHDT and CDR2 YYEEEE come from the germline V gene. In nucleotides, the CDR3 is TGTGCCAGCAGATACGCCGCGGGGGAAGGTGGCTACACCTTC. It encodes CASRYAAGEGGYTF. Together with reference TRBV5-6 and TRBJ1-2, the CDR3 gives the full variable domain: DAGVTQSPTHLIKTRGQQVTLRCSPKSGHDTVSWYQQALGQGPQFIFQYYEEEERQRGNFPDRFSGHQFPNYSSELNVNALLLGDSALYLCASRYAAGEGGYTFGSGTRLTVV.

This clone was observed once. The rearrangement uses TRBV14 and TRBJ2-5, with D unresolved. Trimming took off 1 base at V and 7 bases at J, with 13 bases between the two ends. The CDR3 length is 14 residues. Germline loops: CDR1 SGHDN, CDR2 FVKESK. CDR3 region: CASSQGSSRGTQYF. The DNA for the CDR3 is TGTGCCAGCAGCCAAGGTAGCTCTCGTGGGACCCAGTACTTC.

The J gene is TRBJ2-7, the V gene TRBV9; possibly TRBD1 for D (6 bases). The germline CDR1 and CDR2 sequences are SGDLS and YYNGEE. Trimming removed 0 bases from V and 6 bases from J, with 22 bases in between. The CDR3 has 17 residues. Written as DNA, the CDR3 is TGTGCCAGCAGCGTAGAGGGGACCGACAGGCCCCTATCCGAGCAGTACTTC. Protein product: CASSVEGTDRPLSEQYF.

The chain combines TRBV21-1 with TRBJ2-2; TRBD2, the table's D call, was not compared with the DNA. TRBV21-1 is described as a pseudogene. The CDR3 covers 17 residues. CDR3 in amino acids: CASSKNGTPRGHRGAVF. The CDR3 DNA reads TGTGCCAGCAGCAAAAATGGGACTCCTCGCGGACACCGGGGAGCTGTTTTT.

The V gene is TRBV7-9, the J gene TRBJ2-5, with 7 bases aligning to TRBD1. Germline assignment: CDR1 SEHNR and CDR2 FQNEAQ (reference sequence). Trimming removed 5 bases from V and 3 bases from J; junction bases left unmatched: 9. This CDR3 is built from 15 residues. CDR3 loop: CASSLTRDSKETQYF. CDR3 DNA sequence: TGTGCCAGCAGCCTGACGAGGGACAGCAAAGAGACCCAGTACTTC.

V and J are TRBV11-2 and TRBJ2-1; D may be TRBD2 (6 bases). This CDR3 region has 16 residues. Germline V gene lookup returns CDR1 SGHAT and CDR2 FQNNGV. Trimming took 5 bases from V and 0 from J, leaving 14 bases between them. The CDR3 region has the DNA TGTGCCAGCAGCACCTGGGCGGGGAGCTCCTACAATGAGCAGTTCTTC. This codes for CASSTWAGSSYNEQFF.

The chain is built from TRBV11-2 and TRBJ1-2; 8 bases are shared with TRBD1. Germline trimming cut 3 bases from V and 8 bases from J; bases unmatched to any gene: 11. Per germline, CDR1 SGHAT and CDR2 FQNNGV. The CDR3 is 15 amino acids. In nucleotides, the CDR3 is TGTGCCAGCAGCTTGGCACAGGGGGTTAGTGGAGGCTACACCTTC. Its protein product is CASSLAQGVSGGYTF.